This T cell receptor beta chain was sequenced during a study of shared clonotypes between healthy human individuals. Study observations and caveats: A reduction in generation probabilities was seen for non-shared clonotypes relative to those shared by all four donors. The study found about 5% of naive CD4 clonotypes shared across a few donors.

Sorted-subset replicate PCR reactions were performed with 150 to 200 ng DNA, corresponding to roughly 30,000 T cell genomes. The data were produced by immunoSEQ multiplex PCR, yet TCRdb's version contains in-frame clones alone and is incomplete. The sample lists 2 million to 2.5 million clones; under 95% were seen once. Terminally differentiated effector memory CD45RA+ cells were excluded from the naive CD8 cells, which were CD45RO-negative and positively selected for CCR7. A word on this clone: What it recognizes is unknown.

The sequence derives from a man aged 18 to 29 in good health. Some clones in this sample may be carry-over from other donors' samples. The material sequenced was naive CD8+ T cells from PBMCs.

As DNA, the CDR3 is TGTGCCAGCAGCTCGAGACTAGCTGAATTAACAGATACGCAGTATTTT. This encodes CASSSRLAELTDTQYF. The rearrangement joins TRBV13 to TRBJ2-3; 7 bases agree with TRBD2. This CDR3 contains 16 residues. Germline V lookup: CDR1 PRHDT, CDR2 FYEKMQ (reference sequence). V shed 4 bases and J 3 bases; nucleotides not matched to a gene: 10.